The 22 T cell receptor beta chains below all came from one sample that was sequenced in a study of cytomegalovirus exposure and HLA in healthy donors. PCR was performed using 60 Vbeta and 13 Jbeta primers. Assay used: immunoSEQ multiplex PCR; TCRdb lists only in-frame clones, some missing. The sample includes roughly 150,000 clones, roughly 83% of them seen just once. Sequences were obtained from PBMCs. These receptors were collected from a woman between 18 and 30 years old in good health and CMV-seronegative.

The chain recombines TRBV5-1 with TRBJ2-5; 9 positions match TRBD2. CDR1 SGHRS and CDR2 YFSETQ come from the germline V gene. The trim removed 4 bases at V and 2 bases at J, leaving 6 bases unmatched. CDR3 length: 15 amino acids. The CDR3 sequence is CASSVAGGSQETQYF. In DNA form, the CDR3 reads TGCGCCAGCAGCGTGGCGGGGGGGTCACAAGAGACCCAGTACTTC.

The CDR3 DNA is TGTGCCAGCAGTAATGGAGCGGAAGGTACAGATACGCAGTATTTT. Translating it yields CASSNGAEGTDTQYF. V is TRBV27 and J is TRBJ2-3; D might be TRBD2 (5 bases). V dropped 5 bases and J dropped 3 bases, with 15 bases sitting between them. The CDR3 contains 15 residues. Germline V gene sequence: CDR1 MNHEY, CDR2 SMNVEV (reference sequence).

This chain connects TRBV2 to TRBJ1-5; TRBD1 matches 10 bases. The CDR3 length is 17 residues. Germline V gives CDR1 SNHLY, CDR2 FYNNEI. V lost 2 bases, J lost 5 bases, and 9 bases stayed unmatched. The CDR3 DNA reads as TGTGCCAGCAGTGAAATACCGGGACAGGGGTCGTATCAGCCCCAGCATTTT. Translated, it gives CASSEIPGQGSYQPQHF.

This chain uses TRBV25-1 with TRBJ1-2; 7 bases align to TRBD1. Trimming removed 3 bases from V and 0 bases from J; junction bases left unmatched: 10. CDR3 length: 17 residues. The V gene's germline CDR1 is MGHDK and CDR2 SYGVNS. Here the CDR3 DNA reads TGTGCCAGCAGTGAGGGGGTGTGGCAGGGGGCTAACTATGGCTACACCTTC. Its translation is CASSEGVWQGANYGYTF.

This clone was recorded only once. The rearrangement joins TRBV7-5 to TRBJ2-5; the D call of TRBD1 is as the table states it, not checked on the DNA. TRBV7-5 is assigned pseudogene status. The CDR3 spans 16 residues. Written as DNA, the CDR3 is TGTGCCAGAAGCTTTTGTGGGGCCCGCGCCCAAGAGACCCAGTACTTC. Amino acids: CARSFCGARAQETQYF.

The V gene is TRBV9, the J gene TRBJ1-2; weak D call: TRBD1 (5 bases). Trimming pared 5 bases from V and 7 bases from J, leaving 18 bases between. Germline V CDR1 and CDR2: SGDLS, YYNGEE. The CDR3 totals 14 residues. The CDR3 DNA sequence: TGTGCCAGCAGACTCACGGGGGACGTAGCTGGCTACACCTTC. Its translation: CASRLTGDVAGYTF.

CDR3 nucleotides: TGTGCCAGCAGCCCGCGGGCGGGGGTGGGCGATCAGCCCCAGCATTTT. Translating it yields CASSPRAGVGDQPQHF. This chain uses TRBV9 with TRBJ1-5; a weak D match, TRBD1 (5 bases). CDR3 length: 16 residues. Germline V gene data show CDR1 as SGDLS and CDR2 as YYNGEE. Trimming removed 4 bases from V and 5 bases from J, with 19 bases in between.

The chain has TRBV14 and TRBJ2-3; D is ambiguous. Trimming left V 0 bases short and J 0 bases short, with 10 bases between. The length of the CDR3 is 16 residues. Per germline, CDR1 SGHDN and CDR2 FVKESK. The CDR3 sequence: CASSQEWQASTDTQYF. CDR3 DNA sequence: TGTGCCAGCAGCCAAGAATGGCAGGCTAGCACAGATACGCAGTATTTT.

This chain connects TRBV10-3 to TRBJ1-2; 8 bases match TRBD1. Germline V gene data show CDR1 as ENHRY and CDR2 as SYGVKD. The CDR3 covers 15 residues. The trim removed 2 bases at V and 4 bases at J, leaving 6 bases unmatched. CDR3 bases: TGTGCCATCAGTGAGGGACAGGGTTTAATCTATGGCTACACCTTC. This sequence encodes CAISEGQGLIYGYTF.

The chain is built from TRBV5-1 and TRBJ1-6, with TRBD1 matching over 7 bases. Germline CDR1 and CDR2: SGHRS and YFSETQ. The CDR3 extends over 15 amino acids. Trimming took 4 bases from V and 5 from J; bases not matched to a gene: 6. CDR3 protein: CASSVQGSDNSPLHF. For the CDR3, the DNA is TGCGCCAGCAGCGTACAGGGGTCGGATAATTCACCCCTCCACTTT. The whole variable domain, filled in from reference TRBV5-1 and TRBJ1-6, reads KAGVTQTPRYLIKTRGQQVTLSCSPISGHRSVSWYQQTPGQGLQFLFEYFSETQRNKGNFPGRFSGRQFSNSRSEMNVSTLELGDSALYLCASSVQGSDNSPLHFGNGTRLTVT.

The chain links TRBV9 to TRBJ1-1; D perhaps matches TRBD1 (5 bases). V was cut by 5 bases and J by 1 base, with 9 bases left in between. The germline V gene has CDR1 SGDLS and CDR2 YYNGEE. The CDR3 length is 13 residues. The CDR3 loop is CASREGSNTEAFF. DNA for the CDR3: TGTGCCAGCAGGGAGGGGTCGAACACTGAAGCTTTCTTT. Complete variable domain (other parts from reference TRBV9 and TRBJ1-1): DSGVTQTPKHLITATGQRVTLRCSPRSGDLSVYWYQQSLDQGLQFLIQYYNGEERAKGNILERFSAQQFPDLHSELNLSSLELGDSALYFCASREGSNTEAFFGQGTRLTVV.

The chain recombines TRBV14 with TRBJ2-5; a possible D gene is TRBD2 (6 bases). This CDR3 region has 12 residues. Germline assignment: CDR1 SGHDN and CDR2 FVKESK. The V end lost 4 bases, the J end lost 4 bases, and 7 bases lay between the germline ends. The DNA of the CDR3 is TGTGCCAGCAGCCCGGGACTAGAGACCCAGTACTTC. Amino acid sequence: CASSPGLETQYF.

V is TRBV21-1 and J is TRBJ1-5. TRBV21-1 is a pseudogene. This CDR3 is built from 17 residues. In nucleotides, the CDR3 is TGTGCCAGCAGCAAAGGGCCAGAAGGAGGGGAGAATCAGCCCCAGCATTTT. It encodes CASSKGPEGGENQPQHF.

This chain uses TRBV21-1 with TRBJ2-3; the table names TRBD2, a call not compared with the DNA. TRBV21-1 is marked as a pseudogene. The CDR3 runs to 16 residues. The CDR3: CASSKFDFGGTDTQYF. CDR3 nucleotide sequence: TGTGCCAGCAGCAAGTTCGATTTCGGGGGCACAGATACGCAGTATTTT.

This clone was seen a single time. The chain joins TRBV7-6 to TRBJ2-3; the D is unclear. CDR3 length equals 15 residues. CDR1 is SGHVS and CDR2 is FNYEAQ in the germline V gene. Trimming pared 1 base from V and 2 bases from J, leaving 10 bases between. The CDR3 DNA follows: TGTGCCAGCAGCTTAGGTGCCTACCTCACAGATACGCAGTATTTT. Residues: CASSLGAYLTDTQYF.

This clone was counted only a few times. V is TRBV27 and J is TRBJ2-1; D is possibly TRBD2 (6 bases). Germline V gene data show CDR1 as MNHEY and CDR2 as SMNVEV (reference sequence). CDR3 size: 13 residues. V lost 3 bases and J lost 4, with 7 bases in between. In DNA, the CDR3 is TGTGCCAGCAGTTTGCGGGATTACAATGAGCAGTTCTTC. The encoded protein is CASSLRDYNEQFF.

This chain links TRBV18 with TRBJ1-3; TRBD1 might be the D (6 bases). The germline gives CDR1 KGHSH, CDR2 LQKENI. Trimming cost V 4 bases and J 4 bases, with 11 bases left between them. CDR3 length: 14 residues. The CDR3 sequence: CASSQLDRGNTIYF. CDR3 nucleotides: TGTGCCAGCTCACAACTCGACAGGGGAAACACCATATATTTT.

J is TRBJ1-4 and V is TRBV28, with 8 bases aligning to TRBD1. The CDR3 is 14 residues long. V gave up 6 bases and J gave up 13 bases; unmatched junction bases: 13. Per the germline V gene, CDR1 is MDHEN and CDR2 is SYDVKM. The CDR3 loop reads CASSGAGGYRSLFF. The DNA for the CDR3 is TGTGCCAGCAGCGGGGCAGGGGGCTATCGATCACTGTTTTTT.

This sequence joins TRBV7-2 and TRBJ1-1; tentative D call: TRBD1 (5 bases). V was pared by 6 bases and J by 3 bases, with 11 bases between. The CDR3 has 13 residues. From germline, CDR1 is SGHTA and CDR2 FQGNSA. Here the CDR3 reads CASSIQVHTEAFF. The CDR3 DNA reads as TGTGCCAGCAGTATACAGGTACACACTGAAGCTTTCTTT.

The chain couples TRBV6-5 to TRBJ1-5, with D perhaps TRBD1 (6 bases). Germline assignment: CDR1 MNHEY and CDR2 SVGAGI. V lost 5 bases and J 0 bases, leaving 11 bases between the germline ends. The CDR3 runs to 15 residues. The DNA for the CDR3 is TGTGCCAGCAGTCGTCACAGGGATAGCAATCAGCCCCAGCATTTT. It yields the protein CASSRHRDSNQPQHF.

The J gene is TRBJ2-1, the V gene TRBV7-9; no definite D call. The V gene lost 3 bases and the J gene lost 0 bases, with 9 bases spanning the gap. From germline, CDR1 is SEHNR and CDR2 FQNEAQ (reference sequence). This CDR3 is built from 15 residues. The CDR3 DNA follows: TGTGCCAGCAGCTTCCCAGAAAACTCCTACAATGAGCAGTTCTTC. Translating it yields CASSFPENSYNEQFF.

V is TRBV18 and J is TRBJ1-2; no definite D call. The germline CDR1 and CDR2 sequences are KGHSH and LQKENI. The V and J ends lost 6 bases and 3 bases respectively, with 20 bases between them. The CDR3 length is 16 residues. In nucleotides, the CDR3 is TGTGCCAGCTCGCACCCCAACACCCGGGGTTACTATGGCTACACCTTC. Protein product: CASSHPNTRGYYGYTF.